These 17 T cell receptor beta chains share one sample of origin, sequenced in a study of Tregs in tolerant kidney transplant recipients. Recipients received nonmyeloablative bone marrow transplants from related graft donors, with transient mixed chimerism. Measured with immunoSEQ multiplex PCR; TCRdb has only the in-frame clones, and not every one. Seen in this sample are approximately 13,000 clones; the ten most common clones hold approximately 27%. The sample in question was CD8+ T cells from blood (PBMCs), obtained 6 months after the transplant. Every receptor here comes from a human patient who received a combined kidney and bone marrow transplant. Some T cells could come from the graft donor.

About this clone: The read gets to within 3 residues of the CDR3 end, and the germline J gene fills in the rest. The chain carries TRBV18 and TRBJ2-4, with 7 bases that match TRBD1. The CDR3 loop spans 17 amino acids. Germline CDR1 KGHSH, CDR2 LQKENI. The CDR3 loop reads CASSPPDRDPNNYGQYF. The sequenced CDR3 bases are TGTGCCAGCTCACCGCCAGACAGGGACCCAAATAACTATGGT.

Comments on this clone: Sequencing ends 3 residues short of the CDR3 end; the germline J gene provides the rest. Other DNA sequences within the sample encode an identical CDR3. This chain links TRBV29-1 with TRBJ2-3, with a possible D match to TRBD1 (7 bases). V was shortened by 6 bases and J by 0 bases, with 13 bases between the two germline ends. The CDR3 is made up of 14 amino acids. Germline CDR1 reads SQVTM; CDR2 reads ANQGSEA. CDR3 amino acids: CSVAGTDSTDTQYF. The CDR3 bases that were read are TGCAGCGTGGCGGGGACAGATAGCACAGATACG.

On this clone itself: The read finishes 3 residues shy of the CDR3 end, and the germline J gene is used to complete it. The rearrangement joins TRBV7-9 to TRBJ1-2, with D unclear. The CDR3 totals 12 residues. Per germline, CDR1 SEHNR and CDR2 FQNEAQ (reference sequence). CDR3 amino acids: CASSLRDYDYTF. Partial CDR3 DNA: TGTGCCAGCAGCCTACGAGACTACGAC.

With respect to this clone: Coverage ceases 3 residues before the CDR3 finishes, and the germline J gene fills in the end. The chain is built from TRBV2 and TRBJ2-1; no clear D. The CDR3 is 16 amino acids. The V gene lost 2 bases and the J gene lost 0 bases, with 11 bases spanning the gap. Per the germline V gene, CDR1 is SNHLY and CDR2 is FYNNEI. CDR3: CASSESGASSYNEQFF. Partial CDR3 DNA: TGTGCCAGCAGTGAAAGTGGCGCTAGCTCCTACAATGAG. Using reference TRBV2 and TRBJ2-1 for the parts outside the CDR3, the full variable domain is EPEVTQTPSHQVTQMGQEVILRCVPISNHLYFYWYRQILGQKVEFLVSFYNNEISEKSEIFDDQFSVERPDGSNFTLKIRSTKLEDSAMYFCASSESGASSYNEQFFGPGTRLTVL.

As regards this clone: From the germline J gene comes the end of the CDR3, since the read stops 3 residues before it. The chain joins TRBV5-5 to TRBJ2-2; no clear D. This CDR3 has 12 residues. V was shortened by 4 bases and J by 4 bases, with 5 bases between the two germline ends. Germline CDR1 SGHKS, CDR2 YYEKEE (reference sequence). The chain's CDR3 is CASSRSTGELFF. CDR3 DNA, as far as it was read: TGTGCCAGCAGCCGGTCCACCGGGGAG.

Concerning this clone itself: Coverage ceases 3 residues before the CDR3 finishes, and the germline J gene fills in the end. The chain joins TRBV10-3 to TRBJ1-5; 7 nucleotides align to TRBD1. Germline trimming cut 6 bases from V and 0 bases from J; bases unmatched to any gene: 5. The germline CDR1 and CDR2 sequences are ENHRY and SYGVKD. The CDR3 is 15 residues long. The CDR3: CAISSGTDSNQPQHF. The part of the CDR3 DNA that was read is TGTGCCATCAGCTCCGGGACAGATAGCAATCAGCCC.

In regard to this clone: Coverage ceases 3 residues before the CDR3 finishes, and the germline J gene fills in the end. This rearrangement joins TRBV7-6 to TRBJ2-7, with D maybe TRBD2 (7 bases). There are 14 residues in the CDR3. Germline assignment: CDR1 SGHVS and CDR2 FNYEAQ. The V end lost 2 bases, the J end lost 3 bases, and 11 bases lay between the germline ends. This chain's CDR3 is CASSLRGASYEQYF. The DNA read from the CDR3 is TGTGCCAGCAGCTTACGGGGGGCAAGCTACGAG.

Turning to this clone: Read data end 3 residues before the CDR3 end; the end is taken from the germline J gene. This same CDR3 is encoded by further DNA sequences in the sample. This chain connects TRBV19 to TRBJ2-7, with D possibly matching TRBD1 (5 bases). The V and J ends lost 6 bases and 2 bases respectively, with 11 bases between them. The CDR3 contains 13 residues. CDR1 is LNHDA, CDR2 SQIVND, per germline (reference sequence). The CDR3 region is CASRQDTAYEQYF. The part of the CDR3 DNA that was read is TGTGCCAGTAGACAGGACACGGCCTACGAG.

For this clone: The sequenced fragment ends 3 residues before the CDR3 boundary, so the rest is inferred from the germline J gene. V and J are TRBV2 and TRBJ2-7, with D possibly being TRBD1 (6 bases). Germline CDR1 is SNHLY and CDR2 is FYNNEI. Deletions cut 3 bases from V and 1 base from J, with 16 bases between. This CDR3 comprises 16 residues. Partial CDR3 DNA: TGTGCCAGCAGTGATCCCCGACAGGAGCCTTCCTACGAG. This sequence encodes CASSDPRQEPSYE. The whole CDR3 reads CASSDPRQEPSYEQYF.

Turning to this clone: Read sequence stops 3 residues before the CDR3 end, and the germline J gene provides the missing end. The chain combines TRBV30 with TRBJ2-3, with 8 bases fitting TRBD2. Per germline, CDR1 GTSNPN and CDR2 SVGIG (reference sequence). This CDR3 comprises 14 residues. The part of the CDR3 DNA that was read is TGTGCCTGGAGTTGGGGACTAGGGGAAGAGACG. Protein product: CAWSWGLGEET. The entire CDR3 is CAWSWGLGEETQYF.

Regarding this clone: The DNA ends 3 residues before the CDR3 does, and the rest of the CDR3 is filled in from the germline J gene. The V and J genes are TRBV5-5 and TRBJ1-1, with a possible D match to TRBD1 (6 bases). The CDR3 contains 11 residues. V lost 7 bases and J 6 bases, leaving 10 bases between the germline ends. CDR1 and CDR2 (germline): SGHKS, YYEKEE (reference sequence). The part of the CDR3 DNA that was read is TGTGCCAGCTACAGGGCGGCTGAA. Translating gives CASYRAAE. The entire CDR3 reads CASYRAAEAFF.

With regard to this clone: One junction end disagrees with the germline gene, perhaps due to a read error. With the read ending 3 residues before the CDR3 end, the germline J gene is used to fill in that end. The chain couples TRBV6-1 to TRBJ2-1; D gene unclear. The CDR3 is 14 residues long. The V gene's germline CDR1 is MNHNS and CDR2 SASEGT. The CDR3 loop reads CASSERASHNEQFF. Partial CDR3 DNA: TGTGCCAGCAGTGAAAGGGCCTCCCACAATGAG.

About this clone itself: The read ends 3 residues early relative to the CDR3; the germline J gene fills the gap. The chain carries TRBV20-1 and TRBJ2-2, with D possibly matching TRBD2 (7 bases). V was shortened by 1 base and J by 3 bases, with 18 bases between the two germline ends. The CDR3 extends over 17 amino acids. In germline, CDR1 is DFQATT, CDR2 SNEGSKA (reference sequence). Incomplete CDR3 DNA: TGCAGTGCTAGAGTGGGGGCCCGCCTAGCGGACACCGGGGAG. Translated: CSARVGARLADTGE. In full, the CDR3 reads CSARVGARLADTGELFF.

Of note for this clone: Coverage ceases 3 residues before the CDR3 finishes, and the germline J gene fills in the end. V is TRBV12-3 or TRBV12-4 and J is TRBJ2-3; TRBD2 agrees at 12 bases. V shed 5 bases, J shed 4 bases, and the junction held 7 bases outside the gene matches. This CDR3 contains 16 residues. CDR3 bases read: TGTGCCAGCAGTCATACTAGCGGGGGGCCATCAGATACG. It codes for CASSHTSGGPSDT. In full, the CDR3 reads CASSHTSGGPSDTQYF.

To note about this clone: The CDR3 end is not reached by the read, which stops 3 residues before it; the germline J gene fills it in. The chain combines TRBV5-1 with TRBJ1-3, with D possibly being TRBD1 (6 bases). The V end lost 0 bases, the J end lost 2 bases, and 12 bases lay between the germline ends. In germline, CDR1 is SGHRS, CDR2 YFSETQ. The CDR3 is 16 residues long. CDR3 DNA (partial): TGCGCCAGCAGCTTGGAACTCGCAGGGGCTGGAAACACC. Its translation: CASSLELAGAGNT. The whole CDR3 sequence reads CASSLELAGAGNTIYF.

With respect to this clone: The read comes to an end 3 residues before the CDR3 does, leaving the germline J gene to fill in the end. The chain links TRBV7-2 to TRBJ2-2; D possibly corresponds to TRBD2 (5 bases). CDR1 and CDR2 (germline): SGHTA, FQGNSA. The V and J ends lost 10 bases and 3 bases respectively, with 9 bases between them. The CDR3 is 12 amino acids. The CDR3 sequence is CATFGDTGELFF. The CDR3 DNA, read in part, is TGTGCCACGTTCGGGGACACCGGGGAG. The complete variable domain, with remaining parts taken from reference TRBV7-2 and TRBJ2-2, reads GAGVSQSPSNKVTEKGKDVELRCDPISGHTALYWYRQSLGQGLEFLIYFQGNSAPDKSGLPSDRFSAERTGGSVSTLTIQRTQQEDSAVYLCATFGDTGELFFGEGSRLTVL.

Notes on this clone: From the germline J gene comes the end of the CDR3, since the read stops 3 residues before it. This chain joins TRBV2 and TRBJ1-2; D possibly corresponds to TRBD1 (5 bases). The germline V gene encodes CDR1 SNHLY and CDR2 FYNNEI. The CDR3 consists of 15 residues. The CDR3 sequence: CASSVGTTSTDTYTF. CDR3 bases read: TGTGCCAGCAGTGTCGGGACTACTAGCACAGATACC. Variable domain in full (rest from reference TRBV2 and TRBJ1-2): EPEVTQTPSHQVTQMGQEVILRCVPISNHLYFYWYRQILGQKVEFLVSFYNNEISEKSEIFDDQFSVERPDGSNFTLKIRSTKLEDSAMYFCASSVGTTSTDTYTFGSGTRLTVV.